The T cell receptor (beta chain) under discussion was sequenced for a study of T cells in localized non-small cell lung cancer. General study findings and limits: Among the top 100 tumor clones, a median about 58 appeared in adjacent lung. Uninvolved adjacent lung had higher T cell clonality than tumor and all other tissues.

This table comes from immunoSEQ multiplex PCR, and its TCRdb copy is limited to in-frame clones, with some not included. The table includes tens of thousands of clones, roughly 87% detected once. Looked up from germline, CDR1 is MNHEY and CDR2 is SVGAGI. V was trimmed by 7 bases and J by 3 bases, leaving 15 bases between them. This CDR3 region has 15 residues. On this clone: No antigen is known for it.

J is TRBJ2-2 and V is TRBV6-5; D is perhaps TRBD1 (5 bases). This material consisted of peripheral blood, taken before any cancer treatment. The clonotype comes from a man aged 40 to 75 with stage I squamous cell lung carcinoma. The CDR3 spells CASISGLLDTGELFF. CDR3 nucleotides: TGTGCCAGCATCTCAGGGCTTTTAGACACCGGGGAGCTGTTTTTT.